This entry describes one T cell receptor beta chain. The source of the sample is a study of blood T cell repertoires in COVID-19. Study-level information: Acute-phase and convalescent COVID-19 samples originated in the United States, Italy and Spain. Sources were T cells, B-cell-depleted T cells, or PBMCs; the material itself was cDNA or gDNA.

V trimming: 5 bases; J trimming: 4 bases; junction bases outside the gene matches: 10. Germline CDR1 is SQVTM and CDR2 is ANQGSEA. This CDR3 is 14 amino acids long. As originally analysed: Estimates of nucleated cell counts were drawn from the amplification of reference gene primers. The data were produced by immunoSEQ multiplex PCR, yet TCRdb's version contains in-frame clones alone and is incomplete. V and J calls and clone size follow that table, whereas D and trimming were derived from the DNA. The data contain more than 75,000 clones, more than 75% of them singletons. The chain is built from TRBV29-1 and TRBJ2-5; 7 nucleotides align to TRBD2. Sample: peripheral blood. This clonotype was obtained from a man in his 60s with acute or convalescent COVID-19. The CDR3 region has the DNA TGCAGCGTTAAACCAAGCTGGGGGGGAGAGACCCAGTACTTC. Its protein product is CSVKPSWGGETQYF.